A single sample is the source of the 27 T cell receptor beta chains below, sequenced in a study of cytomegalovirus exposure and HLA in healthy donors. The PCR ran on 60 Vbeta and 13 Jbeta primers. TCRdb's table, derived via immunoSEQ multiplex PCR, lists solely in-frame clones and lacks some. The repertoire includes under 300,000 clones, over 70% of them detected once, and around 8% sits in the top ten. The sample comprised PBMCs. All receptors come from a woman aged 60-75 years in good health and CMV-seropositive.

This clone was detected a few times. The V gene is TRBV6-6, the J gene TRBJ1-2, with D possibly matching TRBD1 (5 bases). Deletions cut 5 bases from V and 6 bases from J, with 10 bases between. Germline CDR1 and CDR2: MNHNY and SVGAGI (reference sequence). The CDR3 spans 12 residues. As DNA, the CDR3 is TGTGCCAGCAGTGGAGGGGCGAATGGCTACACCTTC. Translating it yields CASSGGANGYTF.

This chain connects TRBV19 to TRBJ1-4; TRBD1 matches 9 bases. The CDR3 is made up of 17 amino acids. J lost 0 bases, V lost 4 bases, and 6 bases had no gene match. Germline lookup yields CDR1 LNHDA and CDR2 SQIVND (reference sequence). The CDR3 reads CASSKTTGGTTNEKLFF. The CDR3 DNA sequence: TGTGCCAGTAGTAAAACGACAGGGGGAACAACTAATGAAAAACTGTTTTTT.

The chain carries TRBV5-1 and TRBJ2-1, with a weak D call TRBD1 (6 bases). The germline CDR1 and CDR2 sequences are SGHRS and YFSETQ. V was clipped by 6 bases and J by 8 bases, with 18 bases between them. The CDR3 runs to 14 residues. The CDR3 nucleotides are TGCGCCAGCACAAACCTGGGGGCGGAAGATGAGCAGTTCTTC. It is translated as CASTNLGAEDEQFF.

CDR3 protein: CASGRDGNEQYF. CDR3 nucleotide sequence: TGTGCCAGCGGGCGGGACGGGAACGAGCAGTACTTC. The chain carries TRBV28 and TRBJ2-7; the D gene is possibly TRBD2 (6 bases). This CDR3 is 12 amino acids long. Trimming stripped 8 bases from V and 5 bases from J, with 13 bases between. The germline CDR1 and CDR2 sequences are MDHEN and SYDVKM. Combining the CDR3 with reference TRBV28 and TRBJ2-7 gives the whole variable domain DVKVTQSSRYLVKRTGEKVFLECVQDMDHENMFWYRQDPGLGLRLIYFSYDVKMKEKGDIPEGYSVSREKKERFSLILESASTNQTSMYLCASGRDGNEQYFGPGTRLTVT.

On this clone: Germline and junction disagree at one end, which may indicate a read error. V gene TRBV27 combines with J gene TRBJ1-1; possible D gene TRBD1, 5 bases. Looked up from germline, CDR1 is MNHEY and CDR2 is SMNVEV (reference sequence). The CDR3 extends over 15 amino acids. The CDR3 protein is CASSPHGTPNAEAFF. The DNA of the CDR3 is TGTGCCAGCAGTCCCCACGGGACTCCGAACGCTGAAGCTTTCTTT.

The chain recombines TRBV28 with TRBJ2-7; 10 bases match TRBD2. V shed 6 bases and J 5 bases; nucleotides not matched to a gene: 13. This CDR3 comprises 16 residues. Looked up from germline, CDR1 is MDHEN and CDR2 is SYDVKM. In nucleotides, the CDR3 is TGTGCCAGCAGGCCACCGGGACTAGCGCGCCAGGACGAGCAGTACTTC. This translates into CASRPPGLARQDEQYF.

The CDR3 loop is CASSESFDRGYGYTF. The CDR3, as DNA: TGCGCCAGCAGTGAGTCCTTCGACAGGGGCTATGGCTACACCTTC. The chain couples TRBV10-2 to TRBJ1-2, with 8 nucleotides matching TRBD1. The CDR3 runs 15 residues. The trim removed 0 bases at V and 4 bases at J, leaving 4 bases unmatched. CDR1 and CDR2 (germline): WSHSY, SAAADI.

This clone was recorded only once. The chain combines TRBV4-1 with TRBJ2-7; 7 bases are a match to TRBD1. Germline V gives CDR1 MGHRA, CDR2 YSYEKL. With V trimmed by 4 bases and J by 5 bases, 14 bases remained unmatched. The CDR3 totals 16 residues. The CDR3 DNA sequence: TGCGCCAGCAGCCTAGTGCTGGACAGGAGGTCTAACGAGCAGTACTTC. The encoded protein is CASSLVLDRRSNEQYF.

CDR3 loop: CASSVKGQLTEKLFF. Written as DNA, the CDR3 is TGTGCCAGCAGTGTCAAGGGACAACTTACTGAAAAACTGTTTTTT. This chain joins TRBV6-1 and TRBJ1-4, with TRBD1 as a possible D gene (6 bases). V shed 4 bases and J shed 7 bases, with 16 bases lying between them. The CDR3 extends over 15 amino acids. The germline CDR1 and CDR2 sequences are MNHNS and SASEGT.

This clone was seen only a few times. The chain joins TRBV5-1 to TRBJ2-2; D possibly corresponds to TRBD1 (5 bases). V was clipped by 1 base and J by 5 bases, with 12 bases between them. The CDR3 is 15 residues long. Germline V gene sequence: CDR1 SGHRS, CDR2 YFSETQ. The CDR3 nucleotides read TGCGCCAGCAGCTTGCGGCAGGGAAAGACCGGGGAGCTGTTTTTT. This sequence encodes CASSLRQGKTGELFF.

In its sample, this clone was seen a few times. This chain connects TRBV10-3 to TRBJ2-4; possibly TRBD2 for D (5 bases). Germline V lookup: CDR1 ENHRY, CDR2 SYGVKD. CDR3 length: 13 amino acids. Trimming shortened V by 3 bases and J by 11 bases, and 14 bases separated the two germline ends. CDR3 DNA: TGTGCCATCAGTGATCCCGGACTTCCCGTTCAGTACTTC. Residues: CAISDPGLPVQYF.

The rearrangement links TRBV5-1 to TRBJ2-2, with D possibly matching TRBD1 (6 bases). This CDR3 has 15 residues. The ends were cut back, 2 bases at V and 5 bases at J, with 13 bases in the middle. Per the germline V gene, CDR1 is SGHRS and CDR2 is YFSETQ. The DNA of the CDR3 is TGCGCCAGCAGCTTTGAAGGACAGTCGACCGGGGAGCTGTTTTTT. Its translation: CASSFEGQSTGELFF.

The chain recombines TRBV5-1 with TRBJ1-5; 7 bases match TRBD1. Germline-derived CDR1 and CDR2 are SGHRS and YFSETQ. The CDR3 has 14 residues. J was trimmed by 5 bases and V by 4 bases; bases with no gene match: 6. The CDR3 DNA reads as TGCGCCAGCAGCCCGACAGGGTGGGATCAGCCCCAGCATTTT. Translating it yields CASSPTGWDQPQHF.

The J gene is TRBJ1-2, the V gene TRBV15; D gene unclear. Germline V gene data show CDR1 as LNHNV and CDR2 as YYDKDF (reference sequence). The CDR3 loop spans 13 amino acids. Trimming stripped 8 bases from V and 2 bases from J, with 12 bases between. CDR3 sequence: CATGRVANYGYTF. The CDR3 coding sequence is TGTGCCACCGGGAGGGTAGCAAACTATGGCTACACCTTC.

The CDR3, as DNA: TGTGCCAGCAGCCCACTTCCGGGTCCCCAAGGCGCCTACGAGCAGTACTTC. Residues: CASSPLPGPQGAYEQYF. The chain links TRBV5-6 to TRBJ2-7; D is uncertain. The CDR3 extends over 17 amino acids. CDR1 and CDR2 from the germline V gene are SGHDT and YYEEEE. V dropped 4 bases and J dropped 2 bases, with 22 bases sitting between them.

This clone was counted between two and nine times. The chain has TRBV28 and TRBJ1-4; 9 nucleotides align to TRBD1. This CDR3 region has 14 residues. CDR1 MDHEN and CDR2 SYDVKM come from the germline V gene. V lost 6 bases and J lost 8; bases outside the gene matches: 7. The CDR3 sequence is CASSPWTGEEKLFF. CDR3 DNA sequence: TGTGCCAGCAGCCCTTGGACAGGGGAGGAAAAACTGTTTTTT.

J is TRBJ1-4 and V is TRBV15; TRBD1 is a possible D gene (6 bases). Trimming cost V 5 bases and J 4 bases, with 14 bases left between them. CDR1 LNHNV and CDR2 YYDKDF come from the germline V gene (reference sequence). CDR3 size: 15 residues. The DNA for the CDR3 is TGTGCCACCAGCGGGGTACAGGGATATAATGAAAAACTGTTTTTT. Amino acids: CATSGVQGYNEKLFF.

The rearrangement uses TRBV5-4 and TRBJ2-3, with D possibly matching TRBD1 (6 bases). Germline CDR1 reads SGHNT; CDR2 reads YYREEE (reference sequence). The CDR3 runs 13 residues. V lost 7 bases to trimming and J lost 4 bases, with 13 bases between them. Here the CDR3 reads CASSGAPPDTQYF. Here the CDR3 DNA reads TGTGCCAGCTCAGGGGCGCCCCCAGATACGCAGTATTTT. Combining the CDR3 with reference TRBV5-4 and TRBJ2-3 gives the whole variable domain ETGVTQSPTHLIKTRGQQVTLRCSSQSGHNTVSWYQQALGQGPQFIFQYYREEENGRGNFPPRFSGLQFPNYSSELNVNALELDDSALYLCASSGAPPDTQYFGPGTRLTVL.

The CDR3 coding sequence is TGTGCCAGCAGCAAGACTAGCGCCTCACTCTCTTCCTACAATGAGCAGTTCTTC. It translates to CASSKTSASLSSYNEQFF. J is TRBJ2-1 and V is TRBV7-9, with 8 nucleotides matching TRBD2. Trimming cost V 5 bases and J 1 base; bases outside gene matches: 13. The CDR3 totals 18 residues. The germline gives CDR1 SEHNR, CDR2 FQNEAQ (reference sequence).

The chain couples TRBV5-1 to TRBJ2-1, with D perhaps matching TRBD2 (7 bases). CDR3 length: 13 amino acids. Germline CDR1 is SGHRS and CDR2 is YFSETQ. Trimming stripped 2 bases from V and 7 bases from J, with 10 bases between. The CDR3 DNA sequence: TGCGCCAGCAGCTTACGGGGGGCGAATGAGCAGTTCTTC. Translating gives CASSLRGANEQFF.

The table lists this clone with a count of one. This sequence joins TRBV5-6 and TRBJ2-3; 8 bases are a match to TRBD2. V lost 1 base, J lost 2 bases, and 6 bases stayed unmatched. The CDR3 length is 16 residues. CDR1 is SGHDT and CDR2 is YYEEEE in the germline V gene. CDR3 in amino acids: CASSLRVAGFTDTQYF. The CDR3 DNA is TGTGCCAGCAGCTTGAGAGTAGCGGGATTCACAGATACGCAGTATTTT.

The chain is built from TRBV11-2 and TRBJ2-7, with D possibly TRBD2 on 6 matching bases. The CDR3 extends over 16 amino acids. V was trimmed by 8 bases and J by 7 bases, leaving 27 bases between them. CDR1 SGHAT and CDR2 FQNNGV come from the germline V gene. CDR3 in amino acids: CASSLNPRLVFLEQYF. CDR3 nucleotides: TGTGCCAGCTCCCTAAATCCTCGACTAGTTTTTTTGGAGCAGTACTTC.

The V call is TRBV19, the J call TRBJ2-2; D perhaps matches TRBD1 (5 bases). The V end was cut by 3 bases, the J end by 1 base, with 6 bases between. This CDR3 spans 14 amino acids. The V gene's germline CDR1 is LNHDA and CDR2 SQIVND (reference sequence). The CDR3 here is CASSMTVNTGELFF. CDR3 nucleotide sequence: TGTGCCAGTAGTATGACAGTGAACACCGGGGAGCTGTTTTTT.

The chain joins TRBV5-1 to TRBJ2-1; 8 nucleotides agree with TRBD1. This CDR3 has 15 amino acids. V lost 4 bases and J lost 2; bases outside the gene matches: 5. Germline V gene sequence: CDR1 SGHRS, CDR2 YFSETQ. CDR3 protein: CASSTGQGAYNEQFF. For the CDR3, the DNA is TGCGCCAGCAGCACCGGACAGGGAGCCTACAATGAGCAGTTCTTC.

The genes are TRBV11-2 and TRBJ1-3; the D is unclear. V lost 3 bases to trimming and J lost 0 bases, with 9 bases between them. The CDR3 extends over 15 amino acids. Germline V lookup: CDR1 SGHAT, CDR2 FQNNGV. Written as DNA, the CDR3 is TGTGCCAGCAGCTTCAGGCTTAGCTCTGGAAACACCATATATTTT. It codes for CASSFRLSSGNTIYF.

This clone was observed once. The chain is built from TRBV4-1 and TRBJ2-7, with 7 bases matching TRBD2. In germline, CDR1 is MGHRA, CDR2 YSYEKL. The CDR3 contains 15 residues. The V gene end was trimmed by 5 bases and the J gene end by 7 bases; junction bases not matched to a gene: 14. The CDR3 DNA sequence: TGCGCCAGCAGCAGCCGATCGCGGGAGAGAGGAGAGCAGTACTTC. Translation: CASSSRSRERGEQYF.

The rearrangement links TRBV5-1 to TRBJ1-1; the match to TRBD1 covers 9 bases. Germline lookup yields CDR1 SGHRS and CDR2 YFSETQ. The CDR3 is 14 residues long. J was trimmed by 1 base and V by 4 bases; bases with no gene match: 2. The CDR3 region is CASSRTGENTEAFF. DNA of the CDR3: TGCGCCAGCAGCAGGACAGGGGAGAACACTGAAGCTTTCTTT.